This T cell receptor (beta chain) was sequenced during a study of blood T cell repertoires in COVID-19. Study-level information: Samples came from the United States, Italy and Spain, spanning acute and convalescent COVID-19. PBMCs, B-cell-depleted T cells, or T cells provided the cDNA or gDNA that made up the material.

Per the original methods: Amplifying reference gene primers gave estimates of nucleated cell counts. The repertoire was sequenced with immunoSEQ multiplex PCR; TCRdb's copy has only in-frame clones and lacks some. Clone size and V and J calls were adopted from that table, with D and trimming inferred from the DNA. The sample holds fewer than 50,000 clones, around 81% seen once. Germline trimming cut 4 bases from V and 4 bases from J; bases unmatched to any gene: 11. The V gene's germline CDR1 is MNHNS and CDR2 SASEGT. CDR3 length: 17 residues. The receptor comes from a man aged 35 to 55 with active or convalescent COVID-19. Sequencing was done on a sample of peripheral blood. This chain uses TRBV6-1 with TRBJ1-4, with 8 bases fitting TRBD1. The CDR3 coding sequence is TGTGCCAGCAGTGGCCCCCGAGACAGGGGTATTAATGAAAAACTGTTTTTT. It encodes CASSGPRDRGINEKLFF.